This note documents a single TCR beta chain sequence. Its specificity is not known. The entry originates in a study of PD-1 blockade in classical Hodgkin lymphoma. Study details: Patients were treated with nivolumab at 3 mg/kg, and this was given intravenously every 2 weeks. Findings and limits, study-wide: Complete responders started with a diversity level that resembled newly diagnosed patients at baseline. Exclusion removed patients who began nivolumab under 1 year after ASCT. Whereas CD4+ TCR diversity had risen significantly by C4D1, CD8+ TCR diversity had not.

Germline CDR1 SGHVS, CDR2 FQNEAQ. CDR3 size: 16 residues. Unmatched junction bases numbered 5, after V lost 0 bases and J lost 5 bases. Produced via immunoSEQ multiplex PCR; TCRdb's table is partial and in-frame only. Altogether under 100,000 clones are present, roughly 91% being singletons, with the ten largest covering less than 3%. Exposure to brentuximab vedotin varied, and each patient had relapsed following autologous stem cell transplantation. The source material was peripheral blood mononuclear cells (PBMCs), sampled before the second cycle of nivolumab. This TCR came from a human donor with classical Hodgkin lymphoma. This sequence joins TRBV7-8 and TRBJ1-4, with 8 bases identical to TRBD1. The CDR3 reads CASSLARDRRNEKLFF. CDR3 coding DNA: TGTGCCAGCAGCTTAGCCCGGGACAGGAGGAATGAAAAACTGTTTTTT.